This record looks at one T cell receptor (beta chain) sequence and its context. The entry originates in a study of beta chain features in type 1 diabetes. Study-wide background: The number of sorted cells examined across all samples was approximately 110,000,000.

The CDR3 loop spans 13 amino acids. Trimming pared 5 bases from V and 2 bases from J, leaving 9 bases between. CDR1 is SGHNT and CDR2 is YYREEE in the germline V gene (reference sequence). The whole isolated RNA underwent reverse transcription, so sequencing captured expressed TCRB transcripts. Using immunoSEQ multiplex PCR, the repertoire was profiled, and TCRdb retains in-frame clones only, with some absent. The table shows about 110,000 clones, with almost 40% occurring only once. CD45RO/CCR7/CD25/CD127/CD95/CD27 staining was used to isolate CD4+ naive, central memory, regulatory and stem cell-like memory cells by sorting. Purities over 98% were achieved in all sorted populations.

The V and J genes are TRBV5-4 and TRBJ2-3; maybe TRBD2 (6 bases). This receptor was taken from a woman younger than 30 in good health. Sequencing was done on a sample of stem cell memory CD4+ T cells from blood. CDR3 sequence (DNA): TGTGCCAGCAGGGGGGGTTCCACAGATACGCAGTATTTT. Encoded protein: CASRGGSTDTQYF.